This record looks at one T cell receptor beta chain sequence and its context. The antigen remains undetermined. The sample is drawn from a study of cytomegalovirus exposure and HLA in healthy donors. Primers included in the PCR were 60 Vbeta and 13 Jbeta primers. Sequencing was performed with immunoSEQ multiplex PCR; in TCRdb, only in-frame clones are kept and a portion is missing. The sample shows some 40,000 clones, about 53% of them seen only once. Losses at the gene ends were 4 bases for V and 1 base for J; bases not matched to a gene: 6. The CDR3 has 18 amino acids. CDR1 is ENHRY and CDR2 is SYGVKD in the germline V gene. The study, taken as a whole, reports: Investigators reported over 150 TCR beta chains as tied to cytomegalovirus. Exclusion applied to some V segments, including TRBV6-2 and TRBV6-3, as they were indistinguishable. An analysis was carried out at a later point. It showed that HLA-associated TCR beta chains were more clonally expanded than equally common non-associated chains.

The TCR was taken from a woman in her thirties or forties in good health and CMV-seropositive. The chain links TRBV10-3 to TRBJ1-6; 11 bases are a match to TRBD1. The sequenced material came from PBMCs. CDR3 region: CAISAWGTGGSYNSPLHF. CDR3 bases: TGTGCCATCAGTGCCTGGGGGACAGGGGGATCCTATAATTCACCCCTCCACTTT.